These 19 T cell receptor beta chains came from one sample sequenced in a study of somatic mutations in cytotoxic T cells in rheumatoid arthritis. Method: immunoSEQ multiplex PCR; TCRdb's copy keeps in-frame clones and lacks some. The data show some 25,000 clones, 82% seen once. The sequenced sample consisted of CD8+ T cells sorted from blood. These TCRs come from a man in his forties or fifties in good health.

The table lists this clone with a count of one. The chain is built from TRBV2 and TRBJ2-1, with 7 bases identical to TRBD2. Germline values: CDR1 SNHLY, CDR2 FYNNEI. V lost 4 bases, J lost 9 bases, and 12 bases stayed unmatched. The CDR3 is 15 residues long. In DNA, the CDR3 is TGTGCCAGCAGTGTCGGTTGGCGGGAGTGGTGTGAGCAGTTCTTC. Translated: CASSVGWREWCEQFF.

This clone has only one observation. The rearrangement links TRBV7-9 to TRBJ2-1, with unresolved D. The CDR3 is 14 amino acids. V gave up 5 bases and J gave up 0 bases, with 8 bases separating them. Per the germline V gene, CDR1 is SEHNR and CDR2 is FQNEAQ (reference sequence). In DNA, the CDR3 is TGTGCCAGCAGCCGAGTGCACTCCTACAATGAGCAGTTCTTC. This translates into CASSRVHSYNEQFF.

This rearrangement joins TRBV1 to TRBJ2-4; the D segment call TRBD1 is taken from the table without a DNA check. TRBV1 is reported as a pseudogene. The CDR3 is 16 amino acids. CDR3 in amino acids: CTSSHGQGLAKNIQYF. CDR3 coding DNA: TGCACCAGCAGCCATGGACAGGGACTAGCCAAAAACATTCAGTACTTC.

The table lists this clone with a count of one. This rearrangement joins TRBV9 to TRBJ2-1, with TRBD2 matching over 10 bases. This CDR3 region has 17 residues. Germline lookup yields CDR1 SGDLS and CDR2 YYNGEE. V shed 3 bases and J 5 bases; nucleotides not matched to a gene: 11. The chain's CDR3 is CASSEPLAGEPHNEQFF. The CDR3 region has the DNA TGTGCCAGCAGCGAACCTCTAGCGGGAGAGCCCCACAATGAGCAGTTCTTC. Full variable domain (rest looked up from reference TRBV9 and TRBJ2-1): DSGVTQTPKHLITATGQRVTLRCSPRSGDLSVYWYQQSLDQGLQFLIQYYNGEERAKGNILERFSAQQFPDLHSELNLSSLELGDSALYFCASSEPLAGEPHNEQFFGPGTRLTVL.

The chain joins TRBV4-1 to TRBJ2-7; no definite D call. Trimming took off 2 bases at V and 3 bases at J, with 20 bases between the two ends. Germline CDR1 reads MGHRA; CDR2 reads YSYEKL. The CDR3 is made up of 17 amino acids. This CDR3 is CASSQTIGTAKFYEQYF. The CDR3 region has the DNA TGCGCCAGCAGCCAAACCATAGGCACAGCTAAATTCTACGAGCAGTACTTC.

This clone was picked up one time. The chain links TRBV11-3 to TRBJ2-2, with unresolved D. Germline V gene sequence: CDR1 SGHNT, CDR2 YENEEA. This CDR3 contains 15 residues. The germline V and J ends were trimmed by 4 bases and 2 bases, with 11 bases remaining between them. The CDR3 nucleotides are TGTGCCAGCAGCTCCCGCCTAGAAAACACCGGGGAGCTGTTTTTT. This encodes CASSSRLENTGELFF.

V and J are TRBV9 and TRBJ1-1; 7 nucleotides line up with TRBD1. The CDR3 covers 15 residues. Germline-derived CDR1 and CDR2 are SGDLS and YYNGEE. Losses at the gene ends were 4 bases for V and 7 bases for J; bases not matched to a gene: 13. The CDR3 nucleotides are TGTGCCAGCAGCCTCCGACTTGACAGGGATGATGAAGCTTTCTTT. Translated: CASSLRLDRDDEAFF.

The V call is TRBV5-4, the J call TRBJ1-2; D ambiguous. CDR1 is SGHNT and CDR2 is YYREEE in the germline V gene (reference sequence). V gave up 6 bases and J gave up 0 bases, with 12 bases separating them. There are 14 residues in the CDR3. As DNA, the CDR3 is TGTGCCAGCAATACGAGGGAGACTAACTATGGCTACACCTTC. It yields the protein CASNTRETNYGYTF. The variable domain in full, completed from reference TRBV5-4 and TRBJ1-2, reads ETGVTQSPTHLIKTRGQQVTLRCSSQSGHNTVSWYQQALGQGPQFIFQYYREEENGRGNFPPRFSGLQFPNYSSELNVNALELDDSALYLCASNTRETNYGYTFGSGTRLTVV.

V is TRBV27 and J is TRBJ2-7; TRBD1 matches at 7 bases. From germline, CDR1 is MNHEY and CDR2 SMNVEV (reference sequence). The CDR3 loop spans 14 amino acids. V gave up 5 bases and J gave up 7 bases; unmatched junction bases: 11. CDR3: CASSRTPRDSEQYF. Written as DNA, the CDR3 is TGTGCCAGCAGTCGCACCCCCCGGGACAGTGAGCAGTACTTC.

This sequence joins TRBV7-6 and TRBJ2-5; 7 bases align to TRBD2. The DNA end is a closer match to TRBJ2-7, so the J assignment may be wrong. The CDR3 sequence is 15 residues long. Germline V gene data show CDR1 as SGHVS and CDR2 as FNYEAQ. CDR3 sequence (DNA): TGTGCCAGCAGCTTAGCGGGGGGGATCTCCTACGAGCAGTACTTC. Encoded protein: CASSLAGGISYEQYF.

The rearrangement joins TRBV7-9 to TRBJ1-1; D may be TRBD1 (5 bases). The CDR3 length is 12 residues. Germline V gene sequence: CDR1 SEHNR, CDR2 FQNEAQ (reference sequence). Trimming took off 2 bases at V and 5 bases at J, with 6 bases between the two ends. CDR3: CASSLRGTEAFF. The CDR3 nucleotides read TGTGCCAGCAGCTTAAGGGGTACTGAAGCTTTCTTT.

V gene TRBV7-9 combines with J gene TRBJ1-4, with TRBD1 matching 7 bases. The CDR3 covers 15 residues. Trimming removed 3 bases from V and 6 bases from J; junction bases left unmatched: 7. Germline loops: CDR1 SEHNR, CDR2 FQNEAQ (reference sequence). CDR3 region: CASSFIQGRHEKLFF. The CDR3 DNA reads TGTGCCAGCAGCTTCATACAGGGGAGGCATGAAAAACTGTTTTTT. The whole variable domain, filled in from reference TRBV7-9 and TRBJ1-4, reads DTGVSQNPRHKITKRGQNVTFRCDPISEHNRLYWYRQTLGQGPEFLTYFQNEAQLEKSRLLSDRFSAERPKGSFSTLEIQRTEQGDSAMYLCASSFIQGRHEKLFFGSGTQLSVL.

The chain is built from TRBV2 and TRBJ1-5; 9 positions match TRBD1. The junction had 6 bases not matched to a gene; V was cut back by 6 bases and J by 0 bases. CDR1 and CDR2 from the germline V gene are SNHLY and FYNNEI. The length of the CDR3 is 16 residues. The CDR3 DNA reads as TGTGCCAGCAGGGGGGACAGGGCTATTAGCAATCAGCCCCAGCATTTT. Its protein product is CASRGDRAISNQPQHF.

The count of this clone is one. The CDR3 bases are TGTGCCAGCAGTTTTGGTTCAACTAACTATGGCTACACCTTC. It yields the protein CASSFGSTNYGYTF. This chain links TRBV25-1 with TRBJ1-2, with D hard to call. Germline assignment: CDR1 MGHDK and CDR2 SYGVNS. CDR3 length equals 14 residues. Trimming stripped 5 bases from V and 0 bases from J, with 10 bases between.

The rearrangement joins TRBV27 to TRBJ2-7; the D is unclear. Germline V gene data show CDR1 as MNHEY and CDR2 as SMNVEV (reference sequence). The V end was cut by 1 base, the J end by 1 base, with 11 bases between. This CDR3 spans 15 amino acids. CDR3 amino acids: CASSLFPGSSYEQYF. CDR3 nucleotide sequence: TGTGCCAGCAGTTTATTTCCAGGTAGTTCCTACGAGCAGTACTTC.

This chain joins TRBV5-1 and TRBJ2-7, with D perhaps matching TRBD2 (7 bases). Germline V gene data show CDR1 as SGHRS and CDR2 as YFSETQ. V was cut by 4 bases and J by 4 bases, with 24 bases left in between. The length of the CDR3 is 17 residues. This chain's CDR3 is CASSPSSLATQGYEQYF. For the CDR3, the DNA is TGCGCCAGCAGCCCCTCATCACTAGCGACTCAGGGGTACGAGCAGTACTTC.

This chain links TRBV11-3 with TRBJ2-3; 7 nucleotides align to TRBD2. Germline V gene sequence: CDR1 SGHNT, CDR2 YENEEA. Trimming removed 1 base from V and 5 bases from J; junction bases left unmatched: 3. The CDR3 is made up of 14 amino acids. In DNA, the CDR3 is TGTGCCAGCAGCTTAGTGGCGGGAGTAGATACGCAGTATTTT. It codes for CASSLVAGVDTQYF.

As DNA, the CDR3 is TGTGCCAGCAGCTCCCCGACAGGTCCGTTGGTTAACTATGGCTACACCTTC. Its translation: CASSSPTGPLVNYGYTF. This chain links TRBV9 with TRBJ1-2; TRBD1 is a possible D gene (6 bases). The ends were cut back, 4 bases at V and 1 base at J, with 20 bases in the middle. The V gene's germline CDR1 is SGDLS and CDR2 YYNGEE. The CDR3 loop spans 17 amino acids.

This clone was recorded a few times. The genes are TRBV29-1 and TRBJ1-1, with TRBD1 identical over 7 bases. Trimming took 6 bases from V and 0 from J; bases not matched to a gene: 7. The CDR3 has 14 amino acids. Germline CDR1 and CDR2: SQVTM and ANQGSEA. CDR3 sequence reads: CSVAGGDMNTEAFF. For the CDR3, the DNA is TGCAGCGTGGCAGGGGGGGACATGAACACTGAAGCTTTCTTT.